This T cell receptor (beta chain) appears in the sequencing data of a study of cytomegalovirus exposure and HLA in healthy donors (dated by TCRdb to about 2017). About the full investigation: According to an earlier analysis of several hundred of the donors, roughly 180 million T cells yielded roughly 110 million unique TCR beta sequences and less than 300 Gb of sequence data. Using immunosequencing, the study profiled T cell repertoires from approximately 700 subjects and related those repertoires to cytomegalovirus serostatus. To predict cytomegalovirus infection status, the study combined high-throughput TCR immunosequencing, statistical association of individual TCRs with disease status, and machine learning. Among around 400 genotyped donors of the cohort, an average of roughly 230,000 unique TCR beta nucleotide sequences was sequenced per donor, of which 15% to 20% were non-productive. In the later analysis, no new phenotypic data were used to find candidate immune exposures; instead, reliance was placed on TCR beta sequences and their occurrence across donors. The study aimed to test whether signatures of past pathogen exposure could be identified by cataloging public T cell receptors. Because of strong linkage in the cohort, roughly five DR-DQ haplotypes were treated as single units for association and clustering. A later genetic analysis used genome-wide SNP genotypes for about 60% of the roughly 670 donors, treating that subset as a discovery cohort. An early release covering roughly 640 HLA-typed donors comprised about 300 gigabases of sequencing data and about 90 million unique TCR sequences. Typing coverage varied by locus: roughly 620-640 donors for A, B, C, DRB1 and DQB1; 500 to 550 for DQA1; 600 to 610 for DPA1; about 450 for DPB1. In an earlier analysis of roughly 540 of the donors, high-throughput TCR beta sequencing was used to judge whether each TCR beta V gene segment behaved as functional or pseudogenic. Alongside the repertoire data, information on donor age, sex, ethnicity and CMV serostatus was compiled. A separate validation cohort of roughly 120 different subjects was used in addition to the roughly 640-subject first cohort. To study patterns of TCR occurrence, a later analysis re-analyzed previously published TCR beta repertoires from around 700 donors and added high-resolution HLA genotyping. All discovery cohort repertoires had been generated on a single sequencing platform. HLA typing included class I and class II loci at four-digit resolution. Of the roughly 420 genotyped donors, 65% to 90% were placed in the genetic ancestry cluster associated with self-reported Caucasian donors. Results and caveats for the whole study, not just this receptor: An earlier analysis of 450 to 750 of the donors showed that most TCR beta V segments appeared in productive rearrangements either about 87% or about 30% of the time, which broadly matched IMGT annotations. The study listed 150 to 200 TCR beta chains as associated with cytomegalovirus. The authors suggested that the approach could potentially be generalized to other disease states and immunological phenotypes. Most TCR sequences were seen in very few donors, while some public TCRs were found in many individuals. In a later analysis, several top co-occurrence clusters were reported to appear linked to parvovirus B19, influenza, CMV and Epstein-Barr virus. Strong co-occurrence of HLA alleles, especially DR and DQ, made assigning TCR associations to individual alleles difficult. Because HLA typing was unavailable for some donors at each locus, only the typed subset was used in association tests. In both the original and validation cohorts, the classifier was reported to diagnose cytomegalovirus status with high specificity and sensitivity. In vitro tests confirmed that a few of the cytomegalovirus-associated TCR beta chains recognize cytomegalovirus antigens. A later genetic analysis reported fewer N-insertions in productive TCRs among donors in an Asian-associated ancestry cluster than the approximately 670-donor mean. Specific HLA alleles were associated with roughly 16,000 TCR beta sequences at a false discovery rate of 0.05 in a later analysis. The cohort was sequenced for TCR beta chains only, and without alpha or paired-chain data the features that could be detected were limited. An association between a missense DCLRE1C variant and V-gene and J-gene trimming of TCR beta chains was found in a later genetic analysis and replicated in an independent cohort. A later analysis found that TCR association rates varied across HLA loci, with DRB1 alleles showing the most associated TCRs and HLA-C alleles the fewest. Correlated functional status among segregating V segments might be attributable to linkage disequilibrium, but an unknown experimental factor could not be ruled out. Compared with equally common non-associated chains, HLA-associated TCR beta chains in a later analysis were more clonally expanded and had lower generation probabilities. Roughly uniform sequencing depth across donors was assumed in presence/absence analyses, although this assumption may not hold. A further reported finding was that TCR beta sequences accurately predicted the HLA-A and HLA-B alleles for most subjects in the first cohort. A cluster of highly shared sequence variants was judged likely to be a technical artifact of the sequencing pipeline. Most CMV-associated TCR beta chains appeared to be HLA-restricted in a later analysis, and the HLA associations seemed to be driven largely by CMV exposure. CMV serostatus was the only immune exposure information available for the cohort. About 17 rarely observed V segments, including chromosome 9 orphons, were excluded from the earlier analysis of some 590 of the donors because counts were too low.

This clone has a handful of counts. Its specific antigen is unknown. One base away there is no much larger clone; base qualities are not given. Preparation of the library involved the immunoSEQ multiplex PCR assay. The multiplex PCR relied on a mix of 60 forward primers for TCR Vbeta segments and 13 reverse primers for TCR Jbeta segments. A multiplex PCR assay on genomic DNA amplified the CDR3 region of rearranged TCR beta genes. On the Illumina HiSeq System, the amplified TCR beta libraries were sequenced as 87-base-pair reads. The published analysis was carried out like this. In a later analysis, about 80 million unique TCR beta chains were counted across the 650 to 750 repertoires, and some 10 million of these chains were shared by at least two donors. To remove PCR and sequencing errors, raw reads were error-corrected and collapsed into unique sequences using a nearest-neighbor algorithm that merged closely related sequences. CDR3 sequences were aligned to IMGT reference sequences to assign V, D and J gene segments. For a sequence to be retained, a match of at least six nucleotides to both a V gene segment and a J gene segment was required. A rearrangement counted as productive if the CDR3 had no stop codons and remained in frame with V and J, and every other rearrangement counted as non-productive. Following IMGT convention, CDR3 was defined as the stretch from the second conserved V-encoded cysteine up to the conserved J-encoded phenylalanine. The earlier analysis of about 590 of the donors excluded sequences that lacked an unambiguous match to a single V gene segment. An earlier analysis of 450 to 650 of the donors called V segments functional above 56.7% productive rearrangements and segregating when the between-donor standard deviation exceeded 5%. A statistical classification framework was built to diagnose cytomegalovirus status from the catalog of TCR beta chain sequences. A later analysis assigned V and J genes by comparing TCR nucleotide sequences with IMGT/GENE-DB human TR gene sequences. A later analysis assigned CDR3 sequences and most-parsimonious VDJ recombination scenarios with the TCRdist pipeline. In a later analysis, each TCR beta chain was defined by its CDR3 amino acid sequence together with its V-gene family, and reads without a unique V-gene family were excluded. To address suspected cross-contamination and a sequencing artifact, a later analysis removed under 600 highly shared, low-generation-probability nucleotide sequences. A later analysis calculated a clonal expansion index for each public chain from normalized within-repertoire ranks of inferred template counts. In a later analysis, generation probabilities were computed using a VDJ recombination model fitted to out-of-frame rearrangements, and the results were checked against IGoR. A later analysis scored TCR-TCR, TCR-HLA and TCR-CMV co-occurrence with hypergeometric tests, applying a repertoire-size bias correction to TCR pairs. False discovery rates were estimated in a later analysis by permuting HLA or CMV assignments 20 times. In a later analysis, co-occurring TCRs were grouped with DBSCAN, and TCRdist sequence similarity was added when clustering was performed within HLA-allele-positive subsets. Co-occurrence clustering excluded repertoires with fewer than 30,000 or more than 120,000 public chains, plus five with anomalous nucleotide sharing. Here the immuneACCESS table is served through TCRdb, limited to in-frame sequences with V and J called. Missing clones are a known gap in these copies; in checked studies unresolved V genes cover under half, and the rest lacks a known reason. V and J calls and clone size are given by that table; D and trimming were obtained from the DNA. The sample table records some 190,000 clones; approximately 86% of these occur just once. The ten most abundant clones make up less than 0.35% of the sample.

The cohort comprised around 700 healthy bone marrow donors. Cohort members were all nominally healthy when sampled, although unrecorded immune exposures were likely present. The donor was CMV seronegative and was included in the group of under 450 seronegative cohort members. A peripheral blood sample was collected from each donor, and TCR beta sequencing was performed on peripheral blood mononuclear cells. The Qiagen DNeasy Blood Extraction Kit was used to extract genomic DNA from the blood cell samples. Source material: PBMCs. This TCR derives from a woman under 40 in good health and CMV-seronegative.

The bases read TGTGCCAGCAGCCCAGGGGGGCCCTACGAGCAGTACTTC. Translated, this is CASSPGGPYEQYF. The sequence links TRBV27 to TRBJ2-7; TRBD1 is perhaps the D gene, given 7 matching bases. From a lookup of the germline V gene (reference sequence), CDR1 and CDR2 are MNHEY and SMNVEV. The V end loses 6 bases and the J end loses 2 bases, and a stretch of 11 bases separates them. From the cysteine through the phenylalanine, the CDR3 covers 13 amino acids. Kept here is only the CDR3 DNA, which spans 39 bases and is read in frame from base 1.